This is a list of T cell receptor beta chains from one sample in a study of PD-1 blockade in classical Hodgkin lymphoma. TCRdb's table, derived via immunoSEQ multiplex PCR, lists solely in-frame clones and lacks some. The data show roughly 50,000 clones, roughly 90% seen once. Sequencing used peripheral blood mononuclear cells (PBMCs), obtained before the fourth cycle of nivolumab. The origin of the receptors is a human donor with classical Hodgkin lymphoma. Each CDR3 is given with its conserved first and last residue. Each record gives: V gene, clone size, J gene, D gene, CDR3 protein, CDR3 DNA. A D gene is named only where the DNA matches it firmly. A row's size may be missing; if present it is once, few, many or a size class.

TRBV6-6	-	TRBJ2-7	-	CASSFSPYEQYF	TGTGCCAGCAGTTTTTCCCCCTACGAGCAGTACTTC
TRBV5-1	-	TRBJ1-5	TRBD1	CASSLEGQGVGNQPQHF	TGCGCCAGCAGCTTGGAGGGACAGGGGGTGGGCAATCAGCCCCAGCATTTT
TRBV7-2	-	TRBJ2-1	-	CASSPPGHRYNEQFF	TGTGCCAGCAGCCCTCCGGGACACCGGTACAATGAGCAGTTCTTC
TRBV11-3	-	TRBJ2-1	-	CASSLDLSRGKAGPYNEQFF	TGTGCCAGCAGCTTAGATCTATCCAGGGGGAAGGCGGGACCCTACAATGAGCAGTTCTTC
TRBV9	-	TRBJ1-4	-	CASSVALGEKLFF	TGTGCCAGCAGCGTAGCTCTAGGGGAAAAACTGTTTTTT
TRBV7-9	-	TRBJ2-1	-	CASSFSGLTSYNEQFF	TGTGCCAGCAGCTTTTCTGGCCTAACCTCCTACAATGAGCAGTTCTTC
TRBV10-3	-	TRBJ2-1	-	CAIKGLDPYNEQFF	TGTGCCATCAAAGGGCTAGATCCGTACAATGAGCAGTTCTTC
TRBV12-5	-	TRBJ2-5	-	CASVRTVKETQYF	TGTGCTAGTGTTAGGACGGTCAAAGAGACCCAGTACTTC
TRBV10-1	-	TRBJ2-3	-	CASSEGRLARTDTQYF	TGCGCCAGCAGTGAAGGAAGGCTAGCACGCACAGATACGCAGTATTTT
TRBV9	-	TRBJ2-4	TRBD1	CASSVDLLGQGVTKNIQYF	TGTGCCAGCAGCGTAGACTTACTAGGACAGGGGGTAACCAAAAACATTCAGTACTTC
TRBV27	-	TRBJ2-1	-	CATKSRGGHYNEQFF	TGTGCCACTAAGTCGCGGGGCGGTCACTACAATGAGCAGTTCTTC
TRBV19	-	TRBJ1-1	-	CASSMPVGRTSRVTEAFF	TGTGCCAGTAGTATGCCCGTGGGAAGGACGAGTCGAGTCACTGAAGCTTTCTTT
TRBV5-1	-	TRBJ2-7	TRBD1	CASSLRGLDEQYF	TGCGCCAGCAGCTTAAGGGGGCTCGACGAGCAGTACTTC
TRBV6-6	-	TRBJ2-1	-	CASSYRISFGYNEQFF	TGTGCCAGCAGTTACCGTATCAGTTTTGGGTACAATGAGCAGTTCTTC
TRBV29-1	-	TRBJ2-1	-	CSLTASSYNEQFF	TGCAGCCTAACAGCCAGCTCCTACAATGAGCAGTTCTTC
TRBV11-1	-	TRBJ1-1	-	CASSLTTPGTEAFF	TGTGCCAGCAGCCTAACTACCCCCGGGACTGAAGCTTTCTTT
TRBV28	-	TRBJ1-5	-	CASSLMSGNNQPQHF	TGTGCCAGCAGTTTAATGTCGGGTAACAATCAGCCCCAGCATTTT
TRBV25-1	-	TRBJ2-7	-	CASSAGAPRDYEQYF	TGTGCCAGCAGCGCAGGGGCCCCCCGAGACTACGAGCAGTACTTC
TRBV29-1	-	TRBJ2-5	-	CSSRGGVGVETQYF	TGCAGCTCCCGAGGGGGGGTTGGAGTAGAGACCCAGTACTTC
TRBV7-9	-	TRBJ2-7	TRBD2	CALGSGPSYEQYF	TGTGCCCTTGGTAGCGGGCCCTCCTACGAGCAGTACTTC
TRBV6-5	few	TRBJ2-3	-	CASSYSSGVYTDTQYF	TGTGCCAGCAGTTACTCGAGTGGCGTTTACACAGATACGCAGTATTTT
TRBV28	-	TRBJ2-3	-	CASSFTDGGVRTDTQYF	TGTGCCAGCAGTTTCACGGACGGGGGCGTGAGGACAGATACGCAGTATTTT
TRBV29-1	-	TRBJ2-1	-	CSGRRLGGYDEQFF	TGCAGTGGACGTAGGTTGGGCGGGTATGATGAGCAGTTCTTC
TRBV6-6	few	TRBJ1-5	-	CASSSNQPQHF	TGTGCCAGCAGTTCCAATCAGCCCCAGCATTTT
TRBV27	-	TRBJ2-1	-	CASSLAGLEQFF	TGTGCCAGCAGTTTAGCTGGGTTGGAGCAGTTCTTC
TRBV13	-	TRBJ1-1	TRBD1	CASSFYRGSEAFF	TGTGCCAGCAGCTTCTACAGGGGAAGTGAAGCTTTCTTT
TRBV7-8	-	TRBJ1-4	-	CVTSSAAREKLFF	TGTGTGACGAGTAGCGCAGCTCGTGAAAAACTGTTTTTT
TRBV6-1	once	TRBJ1-1	TRBD1	CASSEGQGRSEAFF	TGTGCCAGCAGTGAAGGACAGGGACGTTCCGAAGCTTTCTTT
TRBV27	-	TRBJ2-7	TRBD1	CASSLRGQGGYEQYF	TGTGCCAGCAGTTTAAGGGGACAGGGGGGCTACGAGCAGTACTTC
TRBV11-3	-	TRBJ2-5	TRBD1	CASSFGQGGRETQYF	TGTGCCAGCAGCTTCGGACAGGGGGGGAGGGAGACCCAGTACTTC
TRBV13	once	TRBJ2-7	TRBD2	CASSLEGLGGSYEQYF	TGTGCCAGCAGCTTAGAGGGACTAGGCGGGAGCTACGAGCAGTACTTC
TRBV2	-	TRBJ2-7	-	CASSEGFGAPFYEQYF	TGTGCCAGCAGTGAAGGTTTCGGGGCTCCTTTCTACGAGCAGTACTTC
TRBV12-5	-	TRBJ2-7	-	CASGSDRSGSYEQYF	TGTGCTAGTGGTTCCGACAGGTCAGGATCCTACGAGCAGTACTTC
TRBV19	-	TRBJ2-7	-	CASKTRVGTYEQYF	TGTGCCAGTAAGACAAGGGTCGGAACCTACGAGCAGTACTTC
TRBV5-1	-	TRBJ1-3	TRBD1	CASSWDRVWSGNTIYF	TGCGCCAGCAGCTGGGACAGGGTATGGTCTGGAAACACCATATATTTT
TRBV5-1	-	TRBJ2-7	TRBD2	CASSLAESYEQYF	TGCGCCAGCAGCCTAGCGGAATCCTACGAGCAGTACTTC
TRBV12-2	-	TRBJ1-1	-	CASRLVKVVGRESSEAFF	TGTGCAAGTCGCTTAGTTAAGGTAGTCGGCAGGGAATCATCTGAAGCTTTCTTT
TRBV29-1	-	TRBJ1-2	-	CSVDNDRIYNGYTF	TGCAGCGTTGACAACGACAGAATTTATAATGGCTACACCTTC
TRBV30	-	TRBJ1-4	-	CAWGAGVKLFF	TGTGCCTGGGGGGCAGGGGTAAAACTGTTTTTT
TRBV7-3	-	TRBJ2-7	-	CASSFGLGYEQYF	TGTGCCAGCAGCTTTGGACTGGGTTACGAGCAGTACTTC
TRBV5-1	-	TRBJ2-7	TRBD1	CASSLGTGYEQYF	TGCGCCAGCAGCTTGGGGACAGGCTACGAGCAGTACTTC
TRBV6-6	-	TRBJ2-2	TRBD1	CASGNRGRGTGELFF	TGTGCCAGCGGAAACAGGGGGAGAGGAACCGGGGAGCTGTTTTTT
TRBV6-5	-	TRBJ1-5	-	CAISPQGGSNQPQHF	TGTGCCATCAGTCCTCAAGGGGGTAGCAATCAGCCCCAGCATTTT
TRBV27	-	TRBJ1-2	-	CASSFNGGAGGYTF	TGTGCCAGCAGCTTTAATGGGGGTGCGGGCGGCTACACCTTC
TRBV30	-	TRBJ2-7	-	CAWNEGGWAYEQYF	TGTGCCTGGAATGAGGGTGGTTGGGCCTACGAGCAGTACTTC
TRBV6-5	-	TRBJ1-3	-	CASSYDASGNTIYF	TGTGCCAGCAGTTACGATGCCTCTGGAAACACCATATATTTT
TRBV9	-	TRBJ2-7	TRBD2	CASSLAPGGFDEQYF	TGTGCCAGCAGCCTGGCTCCGGGGGGGTTCGACGAGCAGTACTTC
TRBV9	once	TRBJ1-4	TRBD1	CASSTGQGRLFF	TGTGCCAGCAGCACAGGACAGGGTAGACTGTTTTTT
TRBV5-1	-	TRBJ2-7	-	CASSLGTASYEQYF	TGCGCCAGCAGCTTGGGAACAGCCTCCTACGAGCAGTACTTC
TRBV28	-	TRBJ1-1	-	CASWGNTEAFF	TGTGCCAGCTGGGGAAACACTGAAGCTTTCTTT
TRBV7-9	once	TRBJ2-2	-	CASIVPPGSRPKSGELFF	TGTGCCAGCATCGTTCCCCCAGGGTCACGTCCGAAAAGCGGGGAGCTGTTTTTT
TRBV19	-	TRBJ2-1	TRBD2	CASNGGVYNEQFF	TGTGCCAGTAACGGGGGGGTCTACAATGAGCAGTTCTTC
TRBV5-3	few	TRBJ1-5	-	CARSSTGGLYSNQPQHF	TGTGCCAGAAGCAGTACGGGGGGCCTTTATAGCAATCAGCCCCAGCATTTT
TRBV7-9	-	TRBJ1-1	TRBD1	CASSFGQGAGTEAFF	TGTGCCAGCAGCTTCGGTCAGGGGGCCGGCACTGAAGCTTTCTTT
TRBV28	few	TRBJ1-2	TRBD1	CASSLGTGDGYTF	TGTGCCAGCAGTTTAGGGACAGGGGACGGCTACACCTTC